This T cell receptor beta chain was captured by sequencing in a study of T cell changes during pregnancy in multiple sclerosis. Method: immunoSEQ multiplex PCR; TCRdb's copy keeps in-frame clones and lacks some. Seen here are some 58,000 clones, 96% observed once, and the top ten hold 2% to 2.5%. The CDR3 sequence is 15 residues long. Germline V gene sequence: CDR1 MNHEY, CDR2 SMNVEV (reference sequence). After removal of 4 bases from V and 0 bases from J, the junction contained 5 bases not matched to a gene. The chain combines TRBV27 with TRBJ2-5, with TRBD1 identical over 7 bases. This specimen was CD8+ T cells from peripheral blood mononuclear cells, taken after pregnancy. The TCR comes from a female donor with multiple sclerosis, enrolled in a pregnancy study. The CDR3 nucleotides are TGTGCCAGCAGTTCCTTCGGACAGGACCAAGAGACCCAGTACTTC. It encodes CASSSFGQDQETQYF.